One and the same sample provided the 16 T cell receptor beta chains below, sequenced in a study of blood T cell repertoires in COVID-19. The repertoire was sequenced with immunoSEQ multiplex PCR; TCRdb's copy has only in-frame clones and lacks some. This table holds about 110,000 clones, about 85% found once. Material for sequencing was peripheral blood. The receptors here all came from a man between 50 and 59 years old with acute or convalescent COVID-19.

V is TRBV5-5 and J is TRBJ1-6; D is undetermined. V was cut by 0 bases and J by 10 bases, with 5 bases left in between. This CDR3 contains 12 residues. The germline gives CDR1 SGHKS, CDR2 YYEKEE (reference sequence). The chain's CDR3 is CASSLDSSPLHF. CDR3 bases: TGTGCCAGCAGCTTGGACTCATCACCCCTCCACTTT. Full variable domain (missing parts from reference TRBV5-5 and TRBJ1-6): DAGVTQSPTHLIKTRGQQVTLRCSPISGHKSVSWYQQVLGQGPQFIFQYYEKEERGRGNFPDRFSARQFPNYSSELNVNALLLGDSALYLCASSLDSSPLHFGNGTRLTVT.

The chain uses TRBV2 and TRBJ1-6; tentative D call: TRBD1 (6 bases). With 10 bases removed from V and 10 bases from J, the gap between germline ends came to 17 bases. This CDR3 spans 13 amino acids. Germline values: CDR1 SNHLY, CDR2 FYNNEI. The CDR3 DNA reads TGTGCCACCCACAGGGTCCCTTCCTCACCCCTCCACTTT. Its translation: CATHRVPSSPLHF.

The chain couples TRBV5-4 to TRBJ2-7; 7 bases are a match to TRBD2. CDR1 and CDR2 (germline): SGHNT, YYREEE (reference sequence). With 4 bases clipped from V and 3 bases from J, the junction kept 4 bases outside the gene matches. The CDR3 has 13 amino acids. CDR3 region: CASSGGVGYEQYF. The CDR3 nucleotides read TGTGCCAGCAGCGGGGGGGTGGGCTACGAGCAGTACTTC.

This clone was detected once. This chain links TRBV27 with TRBJ1-5; D is uncertain. In germline, CDR1 is MNHEY, CDR2 SMNVEV (reference sequence). The CDR3 has 14 amino acids. V was cut by 0 bases and J by 3 bases, with 6 bases left in between. CDR3 protein: CASSLSRSNQPQHF. The CDR3 bases are TGTGCCAGCAGTTTATCGAGGTCCAATCAGCCCCAGCATTTT.

This rearrangement joins TRBV7-9 to TRBJ1-2; weak D call: TRBD1 (6 bases). This CDR3 is built from 15 residues. Per the germline V gene, CDR1 is SEHNR and CDR2 is FQNEAQ (reference sequence). V shed 5 bases and J shed 7 bases, with 20 bases lying between them. The DNA for the CDR3 is TGTGCCAGCAGCCTTGCCGGGACACCCTTCCGTGGCTACACCTTC. It translates to CASSLAGTPFRGYTF.

The rearrangement links TRBV5-1 to TRBJ2-3; TRBD1 aligns across 7 bases. This CDR3 has 15 residues. Germline CDR1 SGHRS, CDR2 YFSETQ. Trimming removed 0 bases from V and 2 bases from J; junction bases left unmatched: 3. The CDR3 nucleotides are TGCGCCAGCAGCTTGGGACAGGGAACCACAGATACGCAGTATTTT. The encoded protein is CASSLGQGTTDTQYF.

The chain uses TRBV7-8 and TRBJ2-3, with D hard to call. The CDR3 is 14 amino acids. V lost 5 bases, J lost 5 bases, and 14 bases lay in between. In germline, CDR1 is SGHVS, CDR2 FQNEAQ. The CDR3 DNA sequence: TGTGCCAGCAGCGAGCAAATTTCGAGAGATACGCAGTATTTT. Translation: CASSEQISRDTQYF.

This sequence joins TRBV13 and TRBJ2-2; perhaps TRBD2 as D (6 bases). The CDR3 loop spans 14 amino acids. Trimming took off 5 bases at V and 7 bases at J, with 14 bases between the two ends. Germline lookup yields CDR1 PRHDT and CDR2 FYEKMQ (reference sequence). CDR3 nucleotides: TGTGCCAGCAGCCTCCGGGAGCCTCACGGGGAGCTGTTTTTT. This sequence encodes CASSLREPHGELFF.

The chain couples TRBV11-3 to TRBJ2-7, with 10 bases that match TRBD2. Germline trimming cut 5 bases from V and 1 base from J; bases unmatched to any gene: 5. CDR3 length: 15 residues. Germline V CDR1 and CDR2: SGHNT, YENEEA. CDR3 residues: CASSGRTSGSYEQYF. The CDR3 nucleotides are TGTGCCAGCAGCGGTAGGACTAGCGGTTCCTACGAGCAGTACTTC.

The chain recombines TRBV12-5 with TRBJ2-7; D is unclear. The V gene's germline CDR1 is LGHNT and CDR2 FRNRAP. The CDR3 is 13 residues long. V lost 5 bases, J lost 2 bases, and 10 bases lay in between. The CDR3 here is CASGEQNTYEQYF. CDR3 nucleotides: TGTGCTAGTGGTGAACAGAACACCTACGAGCAGTACTTC.

The chain couples TRBV6-5 to TRBJ1-2, with 9 bases identical to TRBD1. Germline V gives CDR1 MNHEY, CDR2 SVGAGI. V shed 5 bases and J 8 bases; nucleotides not matched to a gene: 9. The CDR3 loop spans 14 amino acids. DNA for the CDR3: TGTGCCAGCAGTATCCGGGACAGGGTTCGCGGCTACACCTTC. Amino acids: CASSIRDRVRGYTF.

This chain connects TRBV7-3 to TRBJ2-2, with unresolved D. This CDR3 has 15 amino acids. Germline V lookup: CDR1 SGHTA, CDR2 FQGTGA. V was shortened by 2 bases and J by 5 bases, with 12 bases between the two germline ends. DNA for the CDR3: TGTGCCAGCAGCTTATGGGCAGGTCGAACCGGGGAGCTGTTTTTT. Amino acids: CASSLWAGRTGELFF. Together with reference TRBV7-3 and TRBJ2-2, the CDR3 gives the full variable domain: GAGVSQTPSNKVTEKGKYVELRCDPISGHTALYWYRQSLGQGPEFLIYFQGTGAADDSGLPNDRFFAVRPEGSVSTLKIQRTERGDSAVYLCASSLWAGRTGELFFGEGSRLTVL.

There are a few counts of this clone. The V and J genes are TRBV5-5 and TRBJ2-6, with no clear D. This CDR3 comprises 15 residues. Germline-derived CDR1 and CDR2 are SGHKS and YYEKEE (reference sequence). V was clipped by 4 bases and J by 0 bases, with 8 bases between them. The CDR3 DNA is TGTGCCAGCAGCCCGACTCTCTCTGGGGCCAACGTCCTGACTTTC. Translated: CASSPTLSGANVLTF. Complete variable domain (other parts from reference TRBV5-5 and TRBJ2-6): DAGVTQSPTHLIKTRGQQVTLRCSPISGHKSVSWYQQVLGQGPQFIFQYYEKEERGRGNFPDRFSARQFPNYSSELNVNALLLGDSALYLCASSPTLSGANVLTFGAGSRLTVL.

This rearrangement joins TRBV3-1 (or the pseudogene TRBV3-2) to TRBJ2-7; 7 positions match TRBD2. J gave up 4 bases and V 0 bases, and 15 bases lay outside the gene matches. CDR1 is LGHDT and CDR2 is YNNKEL in the germline V gene (reference sequence). There are 18 residues in the CDR3. The CDR3 nucleotides read TGTGCCAGCAGCCAAGATGGATGGCCTGGAGAGGGAGGGTACGAGCAGTACTTC. Amino acid sequence: CASSQDGWPGEGGYEQYF.

The chain joins TRBV6-4 to TRBJ1-6, with unresolved D. The V and J ends lost 4 bases and 0 bases respectively, with 4 bases between them. There are 14 residues in the CDR3. Germline lookup yields CDR1 MRHNA and CDR2 SNTAGT. CDR3: CASSVSSYNSPLHF. The DNA for the CDR3 is TGTGCCAGCAGTGTCAGCTCCTATAATTCACCCCTCCACTTT.

This clone showed up just once. This chain uses TRBV10-3 with TRBJ2-7, with D possibly TRBD1 on 5 matching bases. The CDR3 extends over 14 amino acids. The V gene lost 2 bases and the J gene lost 4 bases, with 12 bases spanning the gap. Germline V gives CDR1 ENHRY, CDR2 SYGVKD. Here the CDR3 reads CAISEPDTAYEQYF. The CDR3 DNA is TGTGCCATCAGTGAGCCGGACACCGCTTACGAGCAGTACTTC.